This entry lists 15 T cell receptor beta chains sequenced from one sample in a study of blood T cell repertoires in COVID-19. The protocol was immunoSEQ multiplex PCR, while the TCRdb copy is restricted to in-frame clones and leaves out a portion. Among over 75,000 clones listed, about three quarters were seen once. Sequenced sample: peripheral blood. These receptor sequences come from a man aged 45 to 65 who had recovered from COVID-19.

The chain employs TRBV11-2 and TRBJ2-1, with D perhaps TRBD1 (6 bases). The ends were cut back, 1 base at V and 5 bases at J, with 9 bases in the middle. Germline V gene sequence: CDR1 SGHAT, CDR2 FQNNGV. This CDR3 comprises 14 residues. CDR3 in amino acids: CASSLGTANNEQFF. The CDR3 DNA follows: TGTGCCAGCAGCTTAGGGACAGCAAACAATGAGCAGTTCTTC. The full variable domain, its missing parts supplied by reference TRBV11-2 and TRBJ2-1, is EAGVAQSPRYKIIEKRQSVAFWCNPISGHATLYWYQQILGQGPKLLIQFQNNGVVDDSQLPKDRFSAERLKGVDSTLKIQPAKLEDSAVYLCASSLGTANNEQFFGPGTRLTVL.

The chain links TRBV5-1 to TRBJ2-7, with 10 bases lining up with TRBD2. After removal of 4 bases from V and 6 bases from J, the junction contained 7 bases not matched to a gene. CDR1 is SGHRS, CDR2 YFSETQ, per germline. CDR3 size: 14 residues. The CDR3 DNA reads TGCGCCAGCAGCGGACCCGGGACTAGCGTCGAGCAGTACTTC. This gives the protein CASSGPGTSVEQYF. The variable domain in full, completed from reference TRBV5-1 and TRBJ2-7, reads KAGVTQTPRYLIKTRGQQVTLSCSPISGHRSVSWYQQTPGQGLQFLFEYFSETQRNKGNFPGRFSGRQFSNSRSEMNVSTLELGDSALYLCASSGPGTSVEQYFGPGTRLTVT.

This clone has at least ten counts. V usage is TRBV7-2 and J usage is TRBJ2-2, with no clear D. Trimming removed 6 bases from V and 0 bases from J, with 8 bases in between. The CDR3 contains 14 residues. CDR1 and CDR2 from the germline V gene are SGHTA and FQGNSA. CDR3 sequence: CASSGQANTGELFF. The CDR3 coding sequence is TGTGCCAGCAGTGGCCAAGCGAACACCGGGGAGCTGTTTTTT. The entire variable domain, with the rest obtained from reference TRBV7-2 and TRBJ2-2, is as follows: GAGVSQSPSNKVTEKGKDVELRCDPISGHTALYWYRQSLGQGLEFLIYFQGNSAPDKSGLPSDRFSAERTGGSVSTLTIQRTQQEDSAVYLCASSGQANTGELFFGEGSRLTVL.

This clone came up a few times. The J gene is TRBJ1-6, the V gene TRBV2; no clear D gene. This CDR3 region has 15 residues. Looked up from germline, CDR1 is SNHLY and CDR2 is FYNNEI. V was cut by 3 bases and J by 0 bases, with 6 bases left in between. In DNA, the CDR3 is TGTGCCAGCAGTGAGTCAGTCTCCTATAATTCACCCCTCCACTTT. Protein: CASSESVSYNSPLHF. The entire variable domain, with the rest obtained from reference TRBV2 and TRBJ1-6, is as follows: EPEVTQTPSHQVTQMGQEVILRCVPISNHLYFYWYRQILGQKVEFLVSFYNNEISEKSEIFDDQFSVERPDGSNFTLKIRSTKLEDSAMYFCASSESVSYNSPLHFGNGTRLTVT.

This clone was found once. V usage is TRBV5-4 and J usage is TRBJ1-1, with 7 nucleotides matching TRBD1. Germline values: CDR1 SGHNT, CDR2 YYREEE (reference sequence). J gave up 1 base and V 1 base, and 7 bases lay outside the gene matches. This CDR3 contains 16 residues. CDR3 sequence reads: CASSLSVRQGNTEAFF. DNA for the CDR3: TGTGCCAGCAGCTTGTCTGTCCGACAGGGGAACACTGAAGCTTTCTTT. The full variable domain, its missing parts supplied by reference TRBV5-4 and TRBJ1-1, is ETGVTQSPTHLIKTRGQQVTLRCSSQSGHNTVSWYQQALGQGPQFIFQYYREEENGRGNFPPRFSGLQFPNYSSELNVNALELDDSALYLCASSLSVRQGNTEAFFGQGTRLTVV.

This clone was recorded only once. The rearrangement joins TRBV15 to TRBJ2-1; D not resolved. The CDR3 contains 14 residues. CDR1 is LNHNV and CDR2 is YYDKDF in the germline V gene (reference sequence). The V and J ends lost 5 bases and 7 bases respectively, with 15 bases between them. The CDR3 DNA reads TGTGCCACCAGCGACGCTAGATCCTGGAATGAGCAGTTCTTC. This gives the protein CATSDARSWNEQFF.

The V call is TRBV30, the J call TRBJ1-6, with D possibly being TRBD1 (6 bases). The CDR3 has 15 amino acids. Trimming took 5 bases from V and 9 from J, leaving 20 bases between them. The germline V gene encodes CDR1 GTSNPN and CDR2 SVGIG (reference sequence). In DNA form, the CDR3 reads TGTGCCTGGGGGACCTCGCGGGGGGCATTTTCACCCCTCCACTTT. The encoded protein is CAWGTSRGAFSPLHF.

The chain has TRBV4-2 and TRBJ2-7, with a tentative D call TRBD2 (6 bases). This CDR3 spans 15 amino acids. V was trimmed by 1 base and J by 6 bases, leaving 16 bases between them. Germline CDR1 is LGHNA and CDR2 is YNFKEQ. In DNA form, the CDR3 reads TGTGCCAGCAGCCAAGGCGGGGCAGAGGCAGCCGAGCAGTACTTC. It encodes CASSQGGAEAAEQYF.

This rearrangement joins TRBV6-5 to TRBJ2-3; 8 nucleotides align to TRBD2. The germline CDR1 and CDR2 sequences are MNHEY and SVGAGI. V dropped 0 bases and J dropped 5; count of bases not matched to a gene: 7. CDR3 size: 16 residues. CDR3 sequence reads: CASSYSSGRGVDTQYF. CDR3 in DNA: TGTGCCAGCAGTTACTCGAGCGGGAGAGGGGTAGATACGCAGTATTTT.

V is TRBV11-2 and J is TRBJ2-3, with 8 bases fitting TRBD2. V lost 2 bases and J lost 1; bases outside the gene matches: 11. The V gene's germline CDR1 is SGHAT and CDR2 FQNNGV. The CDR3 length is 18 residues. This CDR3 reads CASSLTIFGGARTDTQYF. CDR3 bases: TGTGCCAGCAGCTTAACGATATTCGGGGGGGCCCGCACAGATACGCAGTATTTT.

The CDR3 coding sequence is TGTGCCAGCAGCGTGGGACTAGCGGGAGGTGAGACCCAGTACTTC. Translation: CASSVGLAGGETQYF. This rearrangement joins TRBV9 to TRBJ2-5; 15 nucleotides agree with TRBD2. This CDR3 is built from 15 residues. J lost 5 bases, V lost 2 bases, and 1 base had no gene match. Germline CDR1 is SGDLS and CDR2 is YYNGEE. The full variable domain, completed using reference TRBV9 and TRBJ2-5, is DSGVTQTPKHLITATGQRVTLRCSPRSGDLSVYWYQQSLDQGLQFLIQYYNGEERAKGNILERFSAQQFPDLHSELNLSSLELGDSALYFCASSVGLAGGETQYFGPGTRLLVL.

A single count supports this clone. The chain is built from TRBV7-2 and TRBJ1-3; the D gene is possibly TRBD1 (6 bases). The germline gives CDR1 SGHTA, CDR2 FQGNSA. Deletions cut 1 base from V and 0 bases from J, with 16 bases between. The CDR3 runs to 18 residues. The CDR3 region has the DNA TGTGCCAGCAGCTTAGTCGCTAGGGGGGGCCTCTCTGGAAACACCATATATTTT. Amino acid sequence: CASSLVARGGLSGNTIYF.

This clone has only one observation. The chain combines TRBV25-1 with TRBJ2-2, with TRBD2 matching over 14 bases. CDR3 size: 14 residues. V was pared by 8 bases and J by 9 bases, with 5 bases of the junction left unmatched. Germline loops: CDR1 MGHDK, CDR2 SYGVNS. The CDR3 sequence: CASAGTSGSWELFF. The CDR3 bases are TGTGCCAGCGCCGGGACTAGCGGGAGCTGGGAGCTGTTTTTT.

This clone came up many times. The CDR3 is CASSQDQRGREILDEQYF. CDR3 coding DNA: TGCGCCAGCAGCCAAGACCAACGGGGGCGGGAGATCTTAGACGAGCAGTACTTC. V and J are TRBV4-1 and TRBJ2-7; the D gene is possibly TRBD2 (7 bases). The germline V and J ends were trimmed by 0 bases and 5 bases, with 23 bases remaining between them. In germline, CDR1 is MGHRA, CDR2 YSYEKL. This CDR3 has 18 amino acids.

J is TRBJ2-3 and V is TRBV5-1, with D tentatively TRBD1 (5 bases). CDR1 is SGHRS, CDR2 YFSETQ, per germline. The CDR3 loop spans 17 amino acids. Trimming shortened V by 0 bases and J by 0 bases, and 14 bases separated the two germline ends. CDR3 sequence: CASSLATGYSSTDTQYF. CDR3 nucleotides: TGCGCCAGCAGCTTGGCAACAGGTTACTCTAGCACAGATACGCAGTATTTT.